Sequencing of this T cell receptor (beta chain) was carried out in a study of blood T cell repertoires in COVID-19. Study-level background: Acute and convalescent COVID-19 specimens originated in the United States, Italy and Spain. PBMCs, B-cell-depleted T cells, or T cells were the source of the cDNA or gDNA that made up the material.

A single count supports this clone. The CDR3 length is 13 residues. Germline V CDR1 and CDR2: MNHEY, SVGAGI. Trimming cost V 7 bases and J 1 base, with 11 bases left between them. How the authors handled the data: Amplification with reference gene primers provided the estimates of nucleated cell counts. Profiled with immunoSEQ multiplex PCR; TCRdb holds only in-frame clones, not every one. V, J and clone size are taken as reported in that table, and D and trimming were inferred from the DNA itself. Of 140,000 to 150,000 clones listed, about 86% are singletons. The V call is TRBV6-5, the J call TRBJ2-7, with D possibly being TRBD2 (5 bases). The sample consisted of peripheral blood. This receptor was taken from a human donor in a cohort sampled during active COVID-19. This CDR3 is CASNTGGSYEQYF. The CDR3 DNA is TGTGCCAGCAATACTGGCGGGTCCTACGAGCAGTACTTC.